A single sample gave rise to the 18 T cell receptor beta chains below, sequenced in a study of response to subunit inactivated influenza vaccine listed by TCRdb under 2018. Receptors were amplified or captured by RT-PCR. Sequencing took place on an Illumina HiSeq 2500. Through fastp at Q25 and MiXCR, TCRdb rebuilt clones from the public reads, retaining in-frame beta chains. Each CDR3 protein appears once, grouped with its most common genes and DNA. The sample table lists 150,000 to 200,000 distinct CDR3 sequences, over 9.5% of them with a count of one. The ten largest make up over 25% of the sample. This same sample was also part of a study on T cells expressing NK-cell markers. As that second paper reports: TCR beta cDNA libraries were made by 5'RACE template switching that added a universal primer site and unique molecular identifiers.

The sequencing here drew on CD8+ T cells sorted from PBMCs, taken roughly 12 days after vaccination. Every receptor here comes from a man aged 45-60 years who received an inactivated influenza vaccine. Donor details come from another sample of the same person, matched by shared clones.

The chain carries TRBV27 and TRBJ1-4, with D possibly TRBD1 on 5 matching bases. The CDR3 has 15 residues. In germline, CDR1 is MNHEY, CDR2 SMNVEV (reference sequence). V was trimmed by 4 bases and J by 4 bases, leaving 13 bases between them. CDR3 residues: CASSSQPGLNEKLFF. CDR3 in DNA: TGTGCCAGCAGTTCACAACCGGGGCTTAATGAAAAACTGTTTTTT.

The V gene is TRBV6-2 or TRBV6-3, the J gene TRBJ2-7, with 9 positions matching TRBD2. The CDR3 length is 16 residues. Germline CDR1 reads MNHEY; CDR2 reads SVGEGT. With V trimmed by 0 bases and J by 3 bases, 6 bases remained unmatched. CDR3 region: CASSYSRASGDYEQYF. The DNA for the CDR3 is TGTGCCAGCAGTTACTCGAGGGCTAGCGGGGACTACGAGCAGTACTTC.

This clonotype was counted ten times or more. Its ends do not fully match the called genes, so a read error is possible. This chain uses TRBV28 with TRBJ1-6; the D is unclear. This CDR3 has 12 residues. Germline V gives CDR1 MDHEN, CDR2 SYDVKM. The CDR3 loop reads CASSSDRVGIYF. In DNA, the CDR3 is TGTGCCAGCAGTTCTGATCGTGTCGGAATTTACTTT.

The V and J genes are TRBV11-1 and TRBJ2-1; 7 bases map to TRBD1. The V segment lost 2 bases and the J segment 6 bases; nucleotides outside the gene matches: 10. CDR1 SGHAT and CDR2 FQDESV come from the germline V gene (reference sequence). This CDR3 contains 16 residues. This chain's CDR3 is CASSLSETGSGNEQFF. In DNA form, the CDR3 reads TGTGCCAGCAGCTTATCCGAGACAGGGTCTGGCAATGAGCAGTTCTTC.

There are a few counts of this clonotype. The chain carries TRBV6-1 and TRBJ1-1; no definite D call. V dropped 1 base and J dropped 0 bases, with 15 bases sitting between them. The CDR3 totals 17 residues. Germline CDR1 MNHNS, CDR2 SASEGT. The CDR3 spells CASSEDSRILLNTEAFF. The CDR3 DNA reads TGTGCCAGCAGTGAAGATTCCCGGATATTGTTGAACACTGAAGCTTTCTTT.

This clonotype was found many times. This chain connects TRBV20-1 to TRBJ2-7, with 8 bases fitting TRBD2. CDR1 is DFQATT, CDR2 SNEGSKA, per germline (reference sequence). The CDR3 contains 16 residues. Trimming at V came to 6 bases and at J to 4 bases, leaving 17 bases not matched to a gene. As DNA, the CDR3 is TGCAGTGCGGAGACCCCCGGTGGCGGGAGGATTTACGAGCAGTACTTC. The encoded protein is CSAETPGGGRIYEQYF.

This clonotype was detected only a few times. The V call is TRBV12-3 or TRBV12-4, the J call TRBJ2-2; either TRBD1 or TRBD2 may fit D (5 bases each). V lost 1 base and J 3 bases, leaving 12 bases between the germline ends. The length of the CDR3 is 16 residues. The CDR3 sequence: CASSLGGIADTGELFF. The CDR3 nucleotides read TGTGCCAGCAGTTTAGGGGGGATCGCGGACACCGGGGAGCTGTTTTTT.

This clonotype showed up many times. This chain joins TRBV7-9 and TRBJ2-1; D possibly corresponds to TRBD2 (6 bases). CDR1 and CDR2 (germline): SEHNR, FQNEAQ (reference sequence). The V and J ends lost 5 bases and 0 bases respectively, with 17 bases between them. CDR3 length: 17 residues. The CDR3 nucleotides are TGTGCCAGCAGCCCTATATTAGCGGAGTTCTCCTACAATGAGCAGTTCTTC. This codes for CASSPILAEFSYNEQFF.

This clonotype was seen at least ten times. The chain is built from TRBV29-1 and TRBJ2-1; possibly TRBD2 for D (6 bases). V lost 1 base and J lost 2, with 12 bases in between. Germline lookup yields CDR1 SQVTM and CDR2 ANQGSEA. The CDR3 runs to 15 residues. The CDR3 reads CSVEGRGDPYNEQFF. DNA of the CDR3: TGCAGCGTTGAAGGGAGGGGAGATCCCTACAATGAGCAGTTCTTC.

The gene calls are TRBV9 and TRBJ2-7; D is possibly TRBD2 (6 bases). The length of the CDR3 is 11 residues. Trimming shortened V by 3 bases and J by 5 bases, and 6 bases separated the two germline ends. Germline V gene lookup returns CDR1 SGDLS and CDR2 YYNGEE. The CDR3: CASSGGDEQYF. DNA for the CDR3: TGTGCCAGCAGCGGCGGGGACGAGCAGTACTTC.

The gene calls are TRBV15 and TRBJ2-1; 10 nucleotides align to TRBD1. The CDR3 has 16 residues. In germline, CDR1 is LNHNV, CDR2 YYDKDF (reference sequence). After removal of 5 bases from V and 6 bases from J, the junction contained 10 bases not matched to a gene. The CDR3 DNA sequence: TGTGCCACCAGCCAACGGGACAGGGGAGTTGGCAATGAGCAGTTCTTC. Its protein is CATSQRDRGVGNEQFF.

The chain joins TRBV5-5 to TRBJ2-1; D is undetermined. V was shortened by 4 bases and J by 8 bases, with 10 bases between the two germline ends. CDR3 length: 12 residues. Germline V gives CDR1 SGHKS, CDR2 YYEKEE (reference sequence). The CDR3 nucleotides are TGTGCCAGCAGCCCCTGGGGTTATGAGCAGTTCTTC. This gives the protein CASSPWGYEQFF.

A few counts support this clonotype. The V call is TRBV14, the J call TRBJ2-7; D is possibly TRBD2 (5 bases). Per germline, CDR1 SGHDN and CDR2 FVKESK. The CDR3 totals 14 residues. Trimming left V 5 bases short and J 4 bases short, with 15 bases between. For the CDR3, the DNA is TGTGCCAGCAGCATACTAGAAGGTTCATACGAGCAGTACTTC. Translated, it gives CASSILEGSYEQYF.

The genes are TRBV27 and TRBJ2-2; no clear D gene. V was trimmed by 3 bases and J by 5 bases, leaving 7 bases between them. The CDR3 is made up of 13 amino acids. Germline CDR1 MNHEY, CDR2 SMNVEV (reference sequence). CDR3 residues: CASSFRRTGELFF. The CDR3 coding sequence is TGTGCCAGCAGTTTCAGGCGAACCGGGGAGCTGTTTTTT.

This clonotype was seen a few times. V usage is TRBV7-9 and J usage is TRBJ2-3, with D unclear. Per germline, CDR1 SEHNR and CDR2 FQNEAQ (reference sequence). V lost 7 bases and J lost 5, with 10 bases in between. This CDR3 contains 12 residues. CDR3 region: CASTFSGDTQYF. In DNA, the CDR3 is TGTGCCAGCACCTTTTCTGGAGATACGCAGTATTTT.

This clonotype showed up just a few times. The chain employs TRBV4-2 and TRBJ1-1; D unresolved. The CDR3 sequence is 12 residues long. Germline-derived CDR1 and CDR2 are LGHNA and YNFKEQ. Deletions cut 1 base from V and 7 bases from J, with 7 bases between. The CDR3 region is CASSQVNDEAFF. The CDR3 bases are TGTGCCAGCAGCCAAGTTAACGATGAAGCTTTCTTT.

This clonotype was counted between two and nine times. The V call is TRBV9, the J call TRBJ2-7; TRBD2 might be the D (6 bases). V lost 3 bases and J lost 9, with 19 bases in between. The CDR3 is 14 amino acids. Germline V CDR1 and CDR2: SGDLS, YYNGEE. For the CDR3, the DNA is TGTGCCAGCAGCGCCAGACCGACGGGGGATCGGCAGTACTTC. Translating gives CASSARPTGDRQYF.

This clonotype has only a few counts. The chain carries TRBV9 and TRBJ2-1, with 10 bases identical to TRBD1. The V gene's germline CDR1 is SGDLS and CDR2 YYNGEE. CDR3 length equals 15 residues. V lost 0 bases, J lost 9 bases, and 6 bases stayed unmatched. The DNA for the CDR3 is TGTGCCAGCAGCGTAGTGGGGACAGGGGAGGGTGAGCAGTTCTTC. The encoded protein is CASSVVGTGEGEQFF. Looking up the rest from reference TRBV9 and TRBJ2-1 gives the full variable domain: DSGVTQTPKHLITATGQRVTLRCSPRSGDLSVYWYQQSLDQGLQFLIQYYNGEERAKGNILERFSAQQFPDLHSELNLSSLELGDSALYFCASSVVGTGEGEQFFGPGTRLTVL.